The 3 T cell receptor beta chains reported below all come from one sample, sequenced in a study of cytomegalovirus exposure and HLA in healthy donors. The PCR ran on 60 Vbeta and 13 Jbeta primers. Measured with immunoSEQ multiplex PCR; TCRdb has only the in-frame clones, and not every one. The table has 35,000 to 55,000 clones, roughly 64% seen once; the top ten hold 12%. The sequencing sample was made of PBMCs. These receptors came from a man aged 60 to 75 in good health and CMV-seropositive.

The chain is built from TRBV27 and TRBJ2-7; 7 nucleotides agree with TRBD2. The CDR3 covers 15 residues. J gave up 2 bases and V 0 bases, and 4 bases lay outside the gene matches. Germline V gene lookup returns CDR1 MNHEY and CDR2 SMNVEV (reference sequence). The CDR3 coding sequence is TGTGCCAGCAGTTTATCGGCGGGAGCCACCTACGAGCAGTACTTC. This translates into CASSLSAGATYEQYF.

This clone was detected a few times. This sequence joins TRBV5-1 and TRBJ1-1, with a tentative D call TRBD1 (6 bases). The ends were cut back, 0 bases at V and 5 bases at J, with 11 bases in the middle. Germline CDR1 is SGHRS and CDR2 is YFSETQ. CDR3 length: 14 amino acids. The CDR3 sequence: CASSLEQGGTEAFF. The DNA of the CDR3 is TGCGCCAGCAGCTTGGAACAGGGAGGGACTGAAGCTTTCTTT.

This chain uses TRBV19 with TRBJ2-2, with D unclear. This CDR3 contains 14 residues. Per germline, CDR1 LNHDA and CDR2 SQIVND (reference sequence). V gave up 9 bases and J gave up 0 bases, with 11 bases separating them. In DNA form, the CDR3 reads TGTGCCAGCACAGTCCCCGCGAACACCGGGGAGCTGTTTTTT. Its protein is CASTVPANTGELFF.